The 25 T cell receptor beta chains presented below share a single source sample, sequenced in a study of OX40 agonist ivuxolimab in advanced cancers. TCRdb's table, derived via immunoSEQ multiplex PCR, lists solely in-frame clones and lacks some. The table includes around 70,000 clones, roughly four fifths detected once. This specimen was CD4+ or CD8+ T cells sorted from blood, taken in a trial of the OX40 agonist ivuxolimab. These receptors were taken from an adult with an advanced solid tumor such as melanoma, head and neck, liver or kidney cancer.

V is TRBV19 and J is TRBJ1-1; 10 bases line up with TRBD1. The CDR3 runs 14 residues. Germline CDR1 and CDR2: LNHDA and SQIVND (reference sequence). V was pared by 7 bases and J by 4 bases, with 6 bases of the junction left unmatched. CDR3 bases: TGTGCCAGTAACTCAGGACAGGGGGTCACTGAAGCTTTCTTT. It yields the protein CASNSGQGVTEAFF.

The V call is TRBV27, the J call TRBJ2-1; a weak D match, TRBD1 (5 bases). Germline CDR1 MNHEY, CDR2 SMNVEV (reference sequence). The CDR3 is 14 residues long. Trimming cost V 5 bases and J 2 bases, with 10 bases left between them. The chain's CDR3 is CASSPLTAYNEQFF. The CDR3 DNA is TGTGCCAGCAGTCCTCTGACAGCCTACAATGAGCAGTTCTTC.

The V call is TRBV15, the J call TRBJ2-7; D is unresolved. CDR1 and CDR2 from the germline V gene are LNHNV and YYDKDF (reference sequence). The CDR3 is made up of 16 amino acids. V lost 0 bases and J lost 3, with 15 bases in between. The CDR3 DNA sequence: TGTGCCACCAGCAGAGATTACTCGACAACGAACTACGAGCAGTACTTC. Its translation: CATSRDYSTTNYEQYF.

This sequence joins TRBV25-1 and TRBJ2-7; maybe TRBD2 (6 bases). V lost 6 bases, J lost 6 bases, and 15 bases lay in between. Germline-derived CDR1 and CDR2 are MGHDK and SYGVNS. This CDR3 contains 13 residues. The CDR3 reads CASSRPGVGEQYF. The DNA for the CDR3 is TGTGCCAGCAGCAGACCGGGGGTCGGCGAGCAGTACTTC.

J is TRBJ2-3 and V is TRBV10-3, with 11 bases aligning to TRBD2. Germline V lookup: CDR1 ENHRY, CDR2 SYGVKD. The CDR3 is 20 amino acids. V gave up 4 bases and J gave up 2 bases; unmatched junction bases: 17. This CDR3 is CAISGPNPYTSGRVTDTQYF. The CDR3, as DNA: TGTGCCATCAGTGGCCCGAATCCCTATACTAGCGGGAGAGTCACAGATACGCAGTATTTT.

J is TRBJ1-1 and V is TRBV6-4; tentatively, D is TRBD1 (6 bases). The germline V gene encodes CDR1 MRHNA and CDR2 SNTAGT. Trimming left V 6 bases short and J 7 bases short, with 24 bases between. The CDR3 has 16 amino acids. The CDR3: CASRDLNRVLSIEAFF. CDR3 coding DNA: TGTGCCAGCAGGGACCTTAACAGGGTCCTCTCTATTGAAGCTTTCTTT.

The V gene is TRBV10-3, the J gene TRBJ1-2; TRBD1 is a possible D gene (5 bases). The CDR3 has 15 amino acids. The germline V gene encodes CDR1 ENHRY and CDR2 SYGVKD. Trimming removed 0 bases at V and 8 bases at J, with 16 bases between. CDR3 coding DNA: TGTGCCATCAGTGAGTCGGTAGAGGGGCCCCAGGGCTACACCTTC. Translating gives CAISESVEGPQGYTF.

This clone turned up a few times. The rearrangement joins TRBV4-3 to TRBJ2-5; D unclear. This CDR3 region has 14 residues. V lost 0 bases to trimming and J lost 5 bases, with 10 bases between them. CDR1 and CDR2 from the germline V gene are LGHNA and YSLEER. CDR3 bases: TGCGCCAGCAGCCAAGATTGGGGTATGGAGACCCAGTACTTC. Its protein product is CASSQDWGMETQYF.

V and J are TRBV5-6 and TRBJ2-7, with a tentative D call TRBD2 (5 bases). Germline assignment: CDR1 SGHDT and CDR2 YYEEEE. This CDR3 comprises 16 residues. V was trimmed by 3 bases and J by 0 bases, leaving 16 bases between them. CDR3 region: CASSSAVARRSYEQYF. The CDR3 DNA is TGTGCCAGCAGCTCGGCCGTAGCGAGACGCTCCTACGAGCAGTACTTC.

The rearrangement links TRBV27 to TRBJ2-7; 13 nucleotides agree with TRBD2. The CDR3 runs to 15 residues. Germline CDR1 and CDR2: MNHEY and SMNVEV (reference sequence). V lost 6 bases, J lost 2 bases, and 4 bases stayed unmatched. Written as DNA, the CDR3 is TGTGCCAGCAGACCTACTAGCGGGAGGGCCTACGAGCAGTACTTC. Translation gives CASRPTSGRAYEQYF.

The V call is TRBV11-2, the J call TRBJ2-7, with TRBD2 identical over 8 bases. The germline V gene has CDR1 SGHAT and CDR2 FQNNGV. J gave up 4 bases and V 1 base, and 9 bases lay outside the gene matches. There are 16 residues in the CDR3. The CDR3 region has the DNA TGTGCCAGCAGCTTAGGCGCCGGGACTAGTCTGTACGAGCAGTACTTC. Translating it yields CASSLGAGTSLYEQYF.

To note about this clone: The junction differs from germline at one of its ends, possibly a read error. Other DNA variants within this sample encode the same CDR3. V and J are TRBV18 and TRBJ2-7, with a weak D call TRBD1 (6 bases). Germline V gene sequence: CDR1 KGHSH, CDR2 LQKENI. CDR3 length: 14 amino acids. CDR3 in amino acids: CASSFGTNSYEQYF. DNA of the CDR3: TGCGCCAGCTCATTCGGGACAAACTCCTACGAGCAGTACTTC.

The rearrangement links TRBV7-2 to TRBJ1-1, with D unresolved. CDR1 and CDR2 (germline): SGHTA, FQGNSA. CDR3 size: 13 residues. V was trimmed by 0 bases and J by 7 bases, leaving 9 bases between them. CDR3 region: CASSLAVSFEAFF. The CDR3 region has the DNA TGTGCCAGCAGCTTAGCGGTCAGCTTTGAAGCTTTCTTT.

This clone was recorded only once. This sequence joins TRBV25-1 and TRBJ2-5, with 9 bases that match TRBD2. The CDR3 is made up of 15 amino acids. Germline trimming cut 3 bases from V and 5 bases from J; bases unmatched to any gene: 7. In germline, CDR1 is MGHDK, CDR2 SYGVNS. The CDR3 protein is CASSEAASGKETQYF. CDR3 nucleotide sequence: TGTGCCAGCAGTGAGGCGGCTAGCGGGAAGGAGACCCAGTACTTC. The variable domain in full, completed from reference TRBV25-1 and TRBJ2-5, reads EADIYQTPRYLVIGTGKKITLECSQTMGHDKMYWYQQDPGMELHLIHYSYGVNSTEKGDLSSESTVSRIRTEHFPLTLESARPSHTSQYLCASSEAASGKETQYFGPGTRLLVL.

The chain couples TRBV18 to TRBJ1-2; TRBD1 is a possible D gene (6 bases). The germline V and J ends were trimmed by 2 bases and 2 bases, with 18 bases remaining between them. Germline CDR1 and CDR2: KGHSH and LQKENI. This CDR3 spans 17 amino acids. CDR3 residues: CASSPKITATGNYGYTF. DNA of the CDR3: TGTGCCAGCTCACCAAAAATAACCGCCACAGGGAACTATGGCTACACCTTC.

This chain uses TRBV14 with TRBJ2-1; D call uncertain. V gave up 4 bases and J gave up 0 bases, with 7 bases separating them. The germline gives CDR1 SGHDN, CDR2 FVKESK. The CDR3 totals 14 residues. The CDR3 loop is CASSRISSYNEQFF. CDR3 DNA: TGTGCCAGCAGCCGTATAAGCTCCTACAATGAGCAGTTCTTC.

The chain joins TRBV2 to TRBJ2-1; a weak D match, TRBD2 (5 bases). The germline V gene has CDR1 SNHLY and CDR2 FYNNEI. There are 13 residues in the CDR3. V dropped 1 base and J dropped 5 bases, with 6 bases sitting between them. The CDR3 loop reads CASSEGRNNEQFF. The DNA of the CDR3 is TGTGCCAGCAGTGAAGGGAGGAACAATGAGCAGTTCTTC.

The chain is built from TRBV11-2 and TRBJ1-2; TRBD1 matches 11 bases. The V gene's germline CDR1 is SGHAT and CDR2 FQNNGV. The CDR3 length is 15 residues. Losses at the gene ends were 7 bases for V and 6 bases for J; bases not matched to a gene: 10. The CDR3 here is CASTRTGGALDGYTF. The CDR3, as DNA: TGTGCCAGCACCCGGACAGGGGGCGCGCTGGATGGCTACACCTTC.

The rearrangement links TRBV18 to TRBJ2-7, with TRBD1 identical over 10 bases. Per the germline V gene, CDR1 is KGHSH and CDR2 is LQKENI. The CDR3 runs 15 residues. With 6 bases clipped from V and 5 bases from J, the junction kept 10 bases outside the gene matches. The CDR3 sequence: CASSQKGTGVDEQYF. CDR3 in DNA: TGTGCCAGCTCGCAAAAAGGGACAGGGGTCGACGAGCAGTACTTC.

This chain uses TRBV2 with TRBJ2-1; 11 nucleotides agree with TRBD1. Germline V gene data show CDR1 as SNHLY and CDR2 as FYNNEI. The CDR3 spans 16 residues. Trimming cost V 6 bases and J 2 bases; bases outside gene matches: 6. In nucleotides, the CDR3 is TGTGCCAGCAGCCCGCGGGGACAGGGGGCCTACAATGAGCAGTTCTTC. Its protein product is CASSPRGQGAYNEQFF.

The rearrangement uses TRBV9 and TRBJ2-4, with D uncertain. Germline V gene data show CDR1 as SGDLS and CDR2 as YYNGEE. This CDR3 is built from 14 residues. The V end was cut by 3 bases, the J end by 0 bases, with 7 bases between. CDR3 coding DNA: TGTGCCAGCAGCGCGACTGGAGCCAAAAACATTCAGTACTTC. This gives the protein CASSATGAKNIQYF.

Only a few counts were recorded for this clone. V and J are TRBV5-6 and TRBJ1-5; TRBD1 agrees at 7 bases. CDR3 length: 15 amino acids. V shed 2 bases and J 6 bases; nucleotides not matched to a gene: 8. Germline-derived CDR1 and CDR2 are SGHDT and YYEEEE. The DNA of the CDR3 is TGTGCCAGCAGCTTTGGACAGGTCCGTGGTCAGCCCCAGCATTTT. Amino acid sequence: CASSFGQVRGQPQHF.

The gene calls are TRBV7-7 and TRBJ2-1; 9 bases fit TRBD2. The trim removed 1 base at V and 5 bases at J, leaving 0 bases unmatched. Germline V lookup: CDR1 SSHAT, CDR2 FNYEAQ (reference sequence). The CDR3 runs 14 residues. This CDR3 is CASSLGLADNEQFF. The CDR3 DNA is TGTGCCAGCAGCTTAGGACTAGCGGACAATGAGCAGTTCTTC.

The chain employs TRBV27 and TRBJ2-2; 12 bases fit TRBD2. This CDR3 is built from 14 residues. Germline lookup yields CDR1 MNHEY and CDR2 SMNVEV (reference sequence). J gave up 8 bases and V 3 bases, and 1 base lay outside the gene matches. CDR3 protein: CASSLLAGGGELFF. The DNA of the CDR3 is TGTGCCAGCAGTTTGCTAGCGGGAGGGGGGGAGCTGTTTTTT.

The rearrangement uses TRBV7-9 and TRBJ2-1, with D tentatively TRBD1 (6 bases). CDR1 is SEHNR and CDR2 is FQNEAQ in the germline V gene (reference sequence). The CDR3 has 13 amino acids. V lost 7 bases to trimming and J lost 7 bases, with 14 bases between them. The CDR3: CASNPQGSNEQFF. Written as DNA, the CDR3 is TGTGCCAGCAACCCACAGGGTTCGAATGAGCAGTTCTTC.